The entry that follows covers one TCR beta chain sequence. Its antigen is undetermined. The CDR3 is made up of 17 amino acids. V trimming: 2 bases; J trimming: 4 bases; junction bases outside the gene matches: 9. The data were obtained in a study of CD8 T cells in ankylosing spondylitis. Study results and caveats: Past research had described some motif variants in reactive arthritis synovial fluid and blood. Clones linked to disease were reported to show significant enrichment in matched ankylosing spondylitis synovial fluid.

Quantitative barcoded 5'-RACE was used to prepare TCR beta libraries. TCRdb reanalysed the 5' RACE reads using MiXCR and keeps one entry per CDR3 protein. The sample has about 250,000 distinct CDR3 sequences; roughly a third are singletons. The sequencing input was blood, either unsorted or a sorted T cell fraction (not recorded which). The rearrangement uses TRBV12-3 or TRBV12-4 and TRBJ2-3; 10 nucleotides align to TRBD2. The TCR sequence derives from a male donor with ankylosing spondylitis or in good health (not recorded which). The CDR3 DNA reads as TGTGCCAGCAGTTTACGGACACTAGCGGGGAGGCCAGATACGCAGTATTTT. Translated, it gives CASSLRTLAGRPDTQYF.